This TCR beta chain was documented in a study of blood T cell repertoires in COVID-19 (dated by TCRdb to 2020 to 2022). Notes on the research overall: Samples covering the acute and convalescent phases of COVID-19 were provided by collaborators in the United States, Italy and Spain. The material from the prospective study consisted of cDNA or gDNA derived from T cells, B-cell-depleted T cells, or PBMCs. The dataset comprised deeply sampled blood TCRbeta repertoires from subjects exposed to, actively infected with, or recovered from COVID-19. The repertoires were released in a freely available public database meant as a resource for research on the immune response to SARS-CoV-2. Samples came from the ongoing ImmuneRACE study (first 160 participants) plus 1,254 subjects from 6 global collaborators. Sample metadata almost always included a de-identified subject ID, COVID-19 status, age in years and sex. Where HLA class I and class II types were available, the types were taken from metadata supplied by the sample provider, not from assay-based typing. What the authors observed across the whole study: The quantity of clinical and demographic metadata differed by source and by participant and was supplied without curation.

About this clone itself: Its target antigen remains unknown. No base quality information exists; no much larger clone differs at one position.

TCRbeta CDR3 regions were amplified from genomic DNA by means of the immunoSEQ Assay, a bias-controlled multiplex PCR. The source study handled its data this way. Nucleated cell counts per sample were estimated from amplification of reference gene primers within the assay. To quantify the absolute abundance of each unique TCRbeta CDR3 rearrangement, sequence reads were collapsed and filtered. Productive Simpson clonality was computed per sample as the square root of Simpson's diversity index over productive rearrangements. TCRdb holds this immuneACCESS table with in-frame rearrangements only. Some clones are missing; in checked studies, unresolved V genes explain under half, and the rest has no known cause. That table gives V, J and clone size, and the DNA gave D and trimming. The table for this sample lists 150,000 to 200,000 clones; about 92% of them were counted only once. The biggest ten clones account for more than 4.5% of the sample.

At one collaborating source in Seattle, patients were enrolled during active infection and were followed longitudinally through the course of disease. Collaborating institutions collected whole blood in K2EDTA tubes following their own protocols. For TCRbeta analysis, collaborator samples were shipped as frozen whole blood, as isolated PBMCs, or as DNA extracted from either sample type. This sequence was found in a man aged 25-45 years with COVID-19, enrolled during active disease. Specimen: peripheral blood.

The sequenced DNA: TGTGCCAGCAGCCCTAAGGACAGGGGGAAAGAGACCCAGTACTTC. Protein translation: CASSPKDRGKETQYF. Recombination joined TRBV7-6 with TRBJ2-5, with TRBD1 identical over 10 junction bases. The germline V gene sets CDR1 to SGHVS and CDR2 to FNYEAQ. The junction shows trimming of 5 bases on V and 3 bases on J, and the gene matches do not reach 6 bases of it. The CDR3 holds 15 amino acids from the cysteine to the phenylalanine. Only the CDR3 part of the read is kept: 45 bases, read in frame from the first base.